This T cell receptor (beta chain) was sequenced for a study of shared clonotypes between healthy human individuals. Study-wide results and caveats: Non-shared clonotypes had lower generation probabilities than clonotypes shared by all four sorted-subset donors.

To note about this clone: No antigen is known for it.

Per germline, CDR1 SEHNR and CDR2 FQNEAQ (reference sequence). The CDR3 sequence is 17 residues long. V shed 6 bases and J shed 7 bases, with 24 bases lying between them. Assay used: immunoSEQ multiplex PCR; TCRdb lists only in-frame clones, some missing. The sample holds a few million clones, approximately 92% seen once. The sequence was obtained from a man between 18 and 29 years old in good health. The rearrangement uses TRBV7-9 and TRBJ1-4; D unresolved. The material sequenced was naive CD4+ T cells sorted from blood. The subset is: CD45RA+ positively selected. The CDR3, as DNA: TGTGCCAGCAGACCGTCAGGTTTTCGGACGGGTGGTGAAAAACTGTTTTTT. Translating it yields CASRPSGFRTGGEKLFF.